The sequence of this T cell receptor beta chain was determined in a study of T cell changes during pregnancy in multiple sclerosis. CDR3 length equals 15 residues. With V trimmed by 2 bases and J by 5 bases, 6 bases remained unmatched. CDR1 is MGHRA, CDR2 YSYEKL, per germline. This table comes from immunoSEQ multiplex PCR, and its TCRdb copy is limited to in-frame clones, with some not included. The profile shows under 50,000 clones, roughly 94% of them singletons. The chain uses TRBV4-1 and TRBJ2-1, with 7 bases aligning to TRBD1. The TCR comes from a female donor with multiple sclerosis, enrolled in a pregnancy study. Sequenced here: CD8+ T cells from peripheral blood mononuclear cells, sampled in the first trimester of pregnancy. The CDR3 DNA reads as TGCGCCAGCAGCCAACTTCAGACAGGGAACAATGAGCAGTTCTTC. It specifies CASSQLQTGNNEQFF.